Only a few counts were recorded for the clone carrying this TCR beta chain. Time point in this sample: newly diagnosed GD, antithyroid drugs for less than 3 months. Isolated PBMC RNA provided the starting material for the TCR library. These data belong to a study of regulatory T cells in long-lasting Graves disease. CDR1 and CDR2 from the germline V gene are MNHGY and SVAAGI. This CDR3 is 15 amino acids long. Trimming removed 3 bases from V and 4 bases from J, with 15 bases in between. With iRepertoire HTBI primers and Arm-PCR of CDR3 regions, TCR beta libraries were built. TCRdb fed the multiplex PCR reads into MiXCR, producing one record per CDR3 protein. The table includes approximately 560,000 distinct CDR3 sequences, roughly 15% detected once. These data were also reused for a study on T cells in Graves' hyperthyroidism and ophthalmopathy. As that study records: Blood also showed most of the thyroid clonotypes that were expanded above 0.001.

The chain combines TRBV6-9 with TRBJ1-2, with a weak D call TRBD1 (6 bases). This TCR came from a man younger than 35 with Graves disease. The input for sequencing was peripheral blood mononuclear cells (PBMCs), taken at new diagnosis, from a patient treated with antithyroid drugs. As DNA, the CDR3 is TGTGCCAGCAGTTACAACAGGGATCGGTCCTATGGCTACACCTTC. Its translation: CASSYNRDRSYGYTF.